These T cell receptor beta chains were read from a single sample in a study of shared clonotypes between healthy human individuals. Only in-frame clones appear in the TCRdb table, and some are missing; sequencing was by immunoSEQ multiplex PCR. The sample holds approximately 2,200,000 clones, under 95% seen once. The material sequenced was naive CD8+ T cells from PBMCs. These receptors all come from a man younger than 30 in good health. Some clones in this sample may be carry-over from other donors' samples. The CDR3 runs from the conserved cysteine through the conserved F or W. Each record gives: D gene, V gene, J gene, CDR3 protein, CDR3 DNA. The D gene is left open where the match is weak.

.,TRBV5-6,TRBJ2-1,CASSYPRRAEAGNEQFF,TGTGCCAGCAGCTACCCCCGACGCGCGGAGGCGGGGAATGAGCAGTTCTTC
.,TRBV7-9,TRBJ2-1,CASSSQGNEQFF,TGTGCCAGCAGCTCACAGGGAAATGAGCAGTTCTTC
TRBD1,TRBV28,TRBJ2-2,CASSLRSGQGRNTGELFF,TGTGCCAGCAGTTTAAGGTCGGGACAGGGAAGGAACACCGGGGAGCTGTTTTTT
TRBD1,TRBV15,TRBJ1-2,CATRERQGLYGYTF,TGTGCCACCAGGGAGAGACAGGGGCTTTATGGCTACACCTTC
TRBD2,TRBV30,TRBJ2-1,CAWTASGRGNEQFF,TGTGCCTGGACGGCCAGCGGGAGAGGTAATGAGCAGTTCTTC
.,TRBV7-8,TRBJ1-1,CASSLGGGLTEAFF,TGTGCCAGCAGCTTAGGAGGAGGGCTCACTGAAGCTTTCTTT
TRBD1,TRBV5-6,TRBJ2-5,CASSLGDSLETQYF,TGTGCCAGCAGCTTGGGGGACAGTTTAGAGACCCAGTACTTC
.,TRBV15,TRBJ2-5,CATSAGGRRETQYF,TGTGCCACCAGCGCCGGAGGGCGGAGAGAGACCCAGTACTTC
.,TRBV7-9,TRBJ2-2,CASSSTGDYTGELFF,TGTGCCAGCAGCTCCACAGGGGACTACACCGGGGAGCTGTTTTTT
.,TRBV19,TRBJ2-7,CASSIVGIGTYEQYF,TGTGCCAGTAGTATAGTTGGGATAGGGACCTACGAGCAGTACTTC
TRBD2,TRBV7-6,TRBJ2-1,CASSPGLAGGPSEQFF,TGTGCCAGCAGCCCAGGACTAGCGGGAGGGCCTAGTGAGCAGTTCTTC
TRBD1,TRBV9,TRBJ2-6,CASSPSGTGGSGANVLTF,TGTGCCAGCAGCCCTTCCGGGACAGGGGGCTCTGGGGCCAACGTCCTGACTTTC
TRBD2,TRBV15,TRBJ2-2,CATSTPGLAVGLAGELFF,TGTGCCACCAGCACCCCGGGACTAGCGGTAGGGCTCGCCGGGGAGCTGTTTTTT
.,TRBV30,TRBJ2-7,CAWRAGPVGSEQYF,TGTGCCTGGAGGGCAGGGCCCGTGGGGAGCGAGCAGTACTTC
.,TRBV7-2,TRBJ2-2,CASSHTPHRNTGELFF,TGTGCCAGCAGCCATACGCCCCACAGAAACACCGGGGAGCTGTTTTTT
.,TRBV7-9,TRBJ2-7,CASSSRDSPGGDEQYF,TGTGCCAGCAGCTCCCGGGACAGCCCGGGAGGGGACGAGCAGTACTTC
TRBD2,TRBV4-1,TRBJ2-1,CASNRAGGLHNEQFF,TGCGCCAGCAACCGAGCGGGAGGGCTTCACAATGAGCAGTTCTTC
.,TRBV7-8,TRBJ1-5,CASSPPQGGQPQHF,TGTGCCAGCAGCCCACCCCAGGGCGGTCAGCCCCAGCATTTT
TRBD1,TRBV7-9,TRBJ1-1,CASSPKDRVLTEAFF,TGTGCCAGCAGCCCTAAAGACAGGGTACTAACTGAAGCTTTCTTT
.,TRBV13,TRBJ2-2,CASSLGAPGELFF,TGTGCCAGCAGCTTAGGAGCCCCCGGGGAGCTGTTTTTT
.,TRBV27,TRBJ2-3,CASSLSTPTDTQYF,TGTGCCAGCAGTTTATCAACACCCACAGATACGCAGTATTTT
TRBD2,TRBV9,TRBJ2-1,CASSTTSGLGNEQFF,TGTGCCAGCAGCACGACCTCGGGACTAGGGAATGAGCAGTTCTTC
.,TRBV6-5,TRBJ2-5,CASSYRGQETQYF,TGTGCCAGCAGTTATCGAGGCCAAGAGACCCAGTACTTC
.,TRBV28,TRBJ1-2,CASSSSGGYTF,TGTGCCAGCAGTTCCTCTGGGGGCTACACCTTC
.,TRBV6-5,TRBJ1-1,CASSTNTEAFF,TGTGCCAGCAGCACGAACACTGAAGCTTTCTTT